One and the same sample provided the 2 T cell receptor beta chains below, sequenced in a study of T cells after yellow fever vaccination. One entry per CDR3 protein, called by TCRdb with MiXCR from the 5' RACE reads. The sample holds 200,000 to 300,000 distinct CDR3 sequences, about 7% seen once. The material sequenced was CD4+ T cells sorted from PBMCs, taken on the day of the yellow fever booster vaccination. The receptor set was obtained from a young man who received the YFV17D yellow fever vaccine.

In this sample, this clonotype turned up many times. V gene TRBV5-5 combines with J gene TRBJ1-1; D is uncertain. CDR3 length: 13 residues. V lost 1 base and J 5 bases, leaving 9 bases between the germline ends. Germline V gene lookup returns CDR1 SGHKS and CDR2 YYEKEE (reference sequence). CDR3 bases: TGTGCCAGCAGCTTGCTCCGGGAGACTGAAGCTTTCTTT. Translated: CASSLLRETEAFF.

This clonotype showed up many times. The chain links TRBV10-2 to TRBJ2-7; no clear D. Trimming removed 6 bases at V and 5 bases at J, with 8 bases between. This CDR3 is 11 amino acids long. CDR1 is WSHSY and CDR2 is SAAADI in the germline V gene. CDR3 residues: CASSGSNEQYF. CDR3 bases: TGCGCCAGCAGCGGTAGCAACGAGCAGTACTTC.